Each of the 21 T cell receptor beta chains below was sequenced from the same sample in a study of blood T cell repertoires in COVID-19. Profiled with immunoSEQ multiplex PCR; TCRdb holds only in-frame clones, not every one. The sample holds over 200,000 clones, around three quarters seen once. Sequencing was performed on peripheral blood. The origin of the receptors is a woman older than 75 with acute or convalescent COVID-19.

This clone showed up just once. This rearrangement joins TRBV10-2 to TRBJ2-1; 10 bases are shared with TRBD2. Germline CDR1 is WSHSY and CDR2 is SAAADI. The CDR3 is made up of 13 amino acids. V gave up 3 bases and J gave up 12 bases; unmatched junction bases: 5. CDR3 nucleotides: TGCGCCAGCAGTGATATACTAGCGGGGCGGCAGTTCTTC. Protein: CASSDILAGRQFF.

The chain carries TRBV2 and TRBJ2-3, with 13 nucleotides matching TRBD2. This CDR3 is built from 14 residues. Germline-derived CDR1 and CDR2 are SNHLY and FYNNEI. V trimming: 8 bases; J trimming: 4 bases; junction bases outside the gene matches: 3. DNA for the CDR3: TGTGCCAGCGCTACTAGCGGGGGGGCAGATACGCAGTATTTT. Translating it yields CASATSGGADTQYF.

This chain joins TRBV5-1 and TRBJ2-3, with TRBD2 matching 10 bases. CDR1 is SGHRS, CDR2 YFSETQ, per germline. After removal of 7 bases from V and 1 base from J, the junction contained 9 bases not matched to a gene. This CDR3 spans 16 amino acids. CDR3 in amino acids: CASGRAGGPGTDTQYF. The CDR3 region has the DNA TGCGCCAGCGGACGAGCGGGAGGGCCTGGCACAGATACGCAGTATTTT.

In its sample, this clone was seen a few times. The chain links TRBV5-1 to TRBJ2-2, with D possibly matching TRBD2 (6 bases). V gave up 0 bases and J gave up 6 bases, with 12 bases separating them. The CDR3 is 15 amino acids. CDR1 and CDR2 (germline): SGHRS, YFSETQ. CDR3 amino acids: CASSLDSGDSGELFF. CDR3 nucleotide sequence: TGCGCCAGCAGCTTGGATTCCGGGGACTCCGGGGAGCTGTTTTTT.

J is TRBJ2-7 and V is TRBV18; TRBD1 might be the D (6 bases). The CDR3 has 13 amino acids. CDR1 is KGHSH, CDR2 LQKENI, per germline. V was shortened by 3 bases and J by 5 bases, with 11 bases between the two germline ends. The DNA of the CDR3 is TGTGCCAGCTCACCTTTACAGGGAGACGAGCAGTACTTC. Its protein product is CASSPLQGDEQYF. Based on the CDR3 plus reference TRBV18 and TRBJ2-7, the full variable domain is NAGVMQNPRHLVRRRGQEARLRCSPMKGHSHVYWYRQLPEEGLKFMVYLQKENIIDESGMPKERFSAEFPKEGPSILRIQQVVRGDSAAYFCASSPLQGDEQYFGPGTRLTVT.

This chain uses TRBV6-6 with TRBJ2-7; 10 nucleotides align to TRBD2. Germline-derived CDR1 and CDR2 are MNHNY and SVGAGI (reference sequence). The V and J ends lost 5 bases and 2 bases, in that order; junction bases with no gene match: 3. The CDR3 sequence is 14 residues long. CDR3 protein: CASSASGGAYEQYF. CDR3 bases: TGTGCCAGCAGTGCGAGCGGGGGGGCCTACGAGCAGTACTTC.

V gene TRBV3-1 (or the pseudogene TRBV3-2) combines with J gene TRBJ2-3; 13 bases are a match to TRBD2. The V and J ends lost 4 bases and 5 bases, in that order; junction bases with no gene match: 12. CDR1 and CDR2 from the germline V gene are LGHDT and YNNKEL (reference sequence). This CDR3 has 18 residues. CDR3 loop: CASSRTSAGTSGVDTQYF. The DNA of the CDR3 is TGTGCCAGCAGCCGAACTTCCGCCGGGACTAGCGGGGTAGATACGCAGTATTTT.

The chain uses TRBV5-1 and TRBJ1-1, with D perhaps TRBD1 (6 bases). CDR3 size: 14 residues. CDR1 is SGHRS, CDR2 YFSETQ, per germline. V was trimmed by 10 bases and J by 1 base, leaving 17 bases between them. The CDR3 loop reads CARRGPGGNTEAFF. The CDR3 nucleotides are TGCGCCCGCCGGGGGCCGGGGGGGAACACTGAAGCTTTCTTT.

V and J are TRBV2 and TRBJ1-2; 8 bases fit TRBD1. V trimming: 6 bases; J trimming: 4 bases; junction bases outside the gene matches: 10. Germline values: CDR1 SNHLY, CDR2 FYNNEI. The CDR3 has 15 amino acids. The CDR3 DNA sequence: TGTGCCAGCAGCCTCGAGGGAGGGACAGGCTATGGCTACACCTTC. Translated: CASSLEGGTGYGYTF.

The V call is TRBV7-9, the J call TRBJ2-2; the match to TRBD1 covers 8 bases. The CDR3 is made up of 14 amino acids. Germline loops: CDR1 SEHNR, CDR2 FQNEAQ (reference sequence). The junction had 7 bases not matched to a gene; V was cut back by 6 bases and J by 7 bases. CDR3 sequence (DNA): TGTGCCAGCAGGGCAGGGGGCGTCATCGGGGAGCTGTTTTTT. This codes for CASRAGGVIGELFF. Using reference TRBV7-9 and TRBJ2-2 for the parts outside the CDR3, the full variable domain is DTGVSQNPRHKITKRGQNVTFRCDPISEHNRLYWYRQTLGQGPEFLTYFQNEAQLEKSRLLSDRFSAERPKGSFSTLEIQRTEQGDSAMYLCASRAGGVIGELFFGEGSRLTVL.

The CDR3 reads CASSQDLTSGSNEQFF. As DNA, the CDR3 is TGTGCCAGCAGCCAAGACTTGACTAGCGGGAGCAATGAGCAGTTCTTC. The chain recombines TRBV14 with TRBJ2-1; 12 bases line up with TRBD2. J was trimmed by 6 bases and V by 0 bases; bases with no gene match: 3. Germline assignment: CDR1 SGHDN and CDR2 FVKESK. CDR3 length equals 16 residues.

The J gene is TRBJ2-2, the V gene TRBV9; TRBD1 matches 7 bases. The germline V gene encodes CDR1 SGDLS and CDR2 YYNGEE. The trim removed 4 bases at V and 3 bases at J, leaving 15 bases unmatched. The CDR3 extends over 18 amino acids. Written as DNA, the CDR3 is TGTGCCAGCAGCCCCCACCCCGCGACAGGGCCTCACACCGGGGAGCTGTTTTTT. Translation gives CASSPHPATGPHTGELFF.

The gene calls are TRBV19 and TRBJ1-6; TRBD1 aligns across 7 bases. The CDR3 has 14 residues. Looked up from germline, CDR1 is LNHDA and CDR2 is SQIVND (reference sequence). V shed 5 bases, J shed 8 bases, and the junction held 6 bases outside the gene matches. The chain's CDR3 is CASSPQGYDSPLHF. The CDR3 nucleotides read TGTGCCAGTAGTCCACAGGGGTATGATTCACCCCTCCACTTT.

A few counts support this clone. The V call is TRBV6-1, the J call TRBJ2-5; 16 nucleotides line up with TRBD2. J was trimmed by 6 bases and V by 3 bases; bases with no gene match: 7. Germline lookup yields CDR1 MNHNS and CDR2 SASEGT. The CDR3 spans 17 residues. DNA of the CDR3: TGTGCCAGCAGTGATCCGGGACTAGCGGGAGGGCATCAGACCCAGTACTTC. It specifies CASSDPGLAGGHQTQYF.

The chain has TRBV12-3 or TRBV12-4 and TRBJ1-4; D might be TRBD1 (5 bases). The CDR3 has 11 amino acids. Trimming shortened V by 4 bases and J by 14 bases, and 11 bases separated the two germline ends. The CDR3 DNA is TGTGCCAGCAGTTCGGGCGCAGGGCTGTTTTTT. Protein product: CASSSGAGLFF.

The chain is built from TRBV6-2 or TRBV6-3 and TRBJ2-3, with 8 bases fitting TRBD2. CDR3 length equals 16 residues. J gave up 3 bases and V 2 bases, and 7 bases lay outside the gene matches. Per the germline V gene, CDR1 is MNHEY and CDR2 is SVGEGT. CDR3 in amino acids: CASSYERGRITDTQYF. Here the CDR3 DNA reads TGTGCCAGCAGTTACGAGCGGGGGCGGATAACAGATACGCAGTATTTT.

A single count supports this clone. The genes are TRBV10-2 and TRBJ1-4; the D gene is possibly TRBD1 (5 bases). Germline assignment: CDR1 WSHSY and CDR2 SAAADI. This CDR3 has 14 amino acids. The V end lost 4 bases, the J end lost 7 bases, and 13 bases lay between the germline ends. CDR3 loop: CASSGGGVGEKLFF. In DNA form, the CDR3 reads TGCGCCAGCAGTGGTGGGGGGGTAGGTGAAAAACTGTTTTTT.

This chain links TRBV10-3 with TRBJ1-5; TRBD1 aligns across 10 bases. V shed 8 bases, J shed 4 bases, and the junction held 8 bases outside the gene matches. Germline CDR1 reads ENHRY; CDR2 reads SYGVKD. This CDR3 contains 15 residues. CDR3 protein: CAISSRDRGNQPQHF. The CDR3 coding sequence is TGTGCCATCTCATCCCGGGACAGGGGTAATCAGCCCCAGCATTTT.

The sample holds one count of this clone. The chain is built from TRBV6-5 and TRBJ2-1, with 10 bases identical to TRBD2. CDR3 length: 13 amino acids. Germline-derived CDR1 and CDR2 are MNHEY and SVGAGI. V shed 8 bases, J shed 8 bases, and the junction held 6 bases outside the gene matches. CDR3 amino acids: CASGSSGSDEQFF. The CDR3 DNA follows: TGTGCCAGCGGGTCTAGCGGGAGCGATGAGCAGTTCTTC.

The table lists this clone with a few counts. This chain connects TRBV4-1 to TRBJ1-1; D is unclear. V lost 6 bases, J lost 1 base, and 12 bases lay in between. Germline CDR1 is MGHRA and CDR2 is YSYEKL. The CDR3 runs to 14 residues. CDR3 residues: CASRSGPRNTEAFF. CDR3 bases: TGCGCCAGCAGGTCTGGGCCCAGGAACACTGAAGCTTTCTTT.

This chain uses TRBV2 with TRBJ2-5, with 7 nucleotides matching TRBD1. The CDR3 consists of 13 residues. Looked up from germline, CDR1 is SNHLY and CDR2 is FYNNEI. Unmatched junction bases numbered 3, after V lost 6 bases and J lost 2 bases. The CDR3 protein is CASSWTGQETQYF. DNA of the CDR3: TGTGCCAGCAGCTGGACAGGTCAAGAGACCCAGTACTTC.